Listed here is a single T cell receptor (beta chain). Its target antigen remains unknown. Qualities for individual bases were not recorded, and no much larger clone is one base off. Libraries were constructed by the immunoSEQ multiplex PCR assay. The published analysis was carried out like this. To diagnose cytomegalovirus status from the catalog of TCR beta chain sequences, a statistical classification framework was built. Sourced from immuneACCESS, this table was stored by TCRdb with only in-frame sequences that have V and J called. A share of the clones is absent; for the studies checked, an unresolved V gene accounts for under half, and the remainder has no known explanation. V and J calls and clone size are those listed in that table; D and trimming were worked out from the DNA. The sample data list 200,000 to 250,000 clones, and 75% to 95% of these were observed just once. More than 0.85% of the sample lies in the top ten.

The data stem from a study of cytomegalovirus exposure and HLA in healthy donors (TCRdb year 2017). In terms of the full investigation: The 500 to 700 repertoires of the first cohort and the approximately 110 validation repertoires were produced on the same platform, according to a later analysis. A separate validation cohort of some 130 different subjects was used in addition to the approximately 640-subject first cohort. The study aimed to test whether signatures of past pathogen exposure could be identified by cataloging public T cell receptors. To predict cytomegalovirus infection status, the study combined high-throughput TCR immunosequencing, statistical association of individual TCRs with disease status, and machine learning. General study outcomes and caveats: The authors suggested that the approach could potentially be generalized to other disease states and immunological phenotypes. Most TCR sequences were observed very rarely across donors, whereas some public TCRs were present in many individuals. A later analysis found that TCRs clustered in the first cohort also tended to co-occur in the 120 validation repertoires, with more than 90% of cluster scores above 0. The study listed 164 TCR beta chains as associated with cytomegalovirus. In vitro tests confirmed that a few of the cytomegalovirus-associated TCR beta chains recognize cytomegalovirus antigens. In both the original and validation cohorts, the classifier was reported to diagnose cytomegalovirus status with high specificity and sensitivity. A later analysis lacked HLA typing for the validation cohort, so it scored co-occurrence in that cohort across all 130 or so repertoires.

The CDR3 goes from the cysteine to the phenylalanine over 17 residues. Of all the DNA, just the CDR3 is kept, 51 bases in frame from base 1. The junction shows trimming of 6 bases on V and 7 bases on J, and the gene matches do not reach 19 bases of it. Separate from the roughly 700-subject first cohort, the validation cohort of some 130 subjects was the group to which the donors belonged. The clonotype originates from a woman between 18 and 29 years old in good health and CMV-seronegative. The rearranged chain carries TRBV23-1 and TRBJ2-7; TRBD1 aligns with 9 central bases. TRBV23-1 is labeled an ORF, and its function is uncertain. Material for sequencing was PBMCs. At the DNA level, the sequence is TGCGCCAGCAGGGGTCCCGGGACAGGGATCGCTTCCAGGGAGCAGTACTTC. Its translation is CASRGPGTGIASREQYF.